The 18 T cell receptor beta chains below were found in one sample sequenced in a study of blood T cell repertoires in COVID-19. Libraries were prepared by immunoSEQ multiplex PCR; TCRdb keeps only in-frame clonotypes and omits some of them. The data show a few hundred thousand clones, over 75% seen once. Sequenced input: peripheral blood. The receptors derive from a human donor with COVID-19, enrolled during active disease. The donor label of this sample is uncertain.

This clone has only one observation. This chain links TRBV9 with TRBJ2-1, with a possible D match to TRBD2 (6 bases). The V and J ends lost 0 bases and 3 bases respectively, with 13 bases between them. Germline CDR1 SGDLS, CDR2 YYNGEE. The CDR3 is 16 amino acids. This CDR3 is CASSVEQRAYYNEQFF. CDR3 DNA sequence: TGTGCCAGCAGCGTAGAGCAGCGGGCCTACTACAATGAGCAGTTCTTC.

V is TRBV4-1 and J is TRBJ2-1; 11 bases align to TRBD2. Looked up from germline, CDR1 is MGHRA and CDR2 is YSYEKL. This CDR3 region has 17 residues. V lost 4 bases, J lost 7 bases, and 12 bases stayed unmatched. The CDR3 DNA reads as TGCGCCAGCAGCCCAATTCGACTAGCGGGGACCGATAATGAGCAGTTCTTC. It codes for CASSPIRLAGTDNEQFF.

This chain links TRBV28 with TRBJ2-1, with TRBD2 matching over 9 bases. The CDR3 sequence is 13 residues long. V gave up 8 bases and J gave up 6 bases; unmatched junction bases: 5. Germline V gene lookup returns CDR1 MDHEN and CDR2 SYDVKM. The CDR3 DNA reads TGTGCCAGCGGTCTAGCGGGGTCCAATGAGCAGTTCTTC. Translating it yields CASGLAGSNEQFF.

The chain is built from TRBV11-2 and TRBJ2-3; 8 bases are shared with TRBD2. The J segment lost 3 bases and the V segment lost 5 bases, leaving 7 bases of the junction unmatched. CDR1 is SGHAT and CDR2 is FQNNGV in the germline V gene. The CDR3 has 15 amino acids. The CDR3 spells CASSPRLAGTDTQYF. The CDR3 DNA follows: TGTGCCAGCAGCCCGAGATTAGCGGGAACAGATACGCAGTATTTT.

The count of this clone is one. The chain links TRBV6-8 to TRBJ1-3; TRBD1 aligns across 7 bases. The trim removed 2 bases at V and 0 bases at J, leaving 7 bases unmatched. The germline CDR1 and CDR2 sequences are MNHGY and SAAAGT. CDR3 size: 17 residues. CDR3 in amino acids: CASSYSGPGGSGNTIYF. CDR3 in DNA: TGTGCCAGCAGTTACAGCGGCCCAGGGGGCTCTGGAAACACCATATATTTT.

The chain is built from TRBV29-1 and TRBJ1-1; TRBD1 is a possible D gene (6 bases). CDR1 and CDR2 from the germline V gene are SQVTM and ANQGSEA. The CDR3 extends over 12 amino acids. The V end lost 1 base, the J end lost 5 bases, and 8 bases lay between the germline ends. The CDR3 DNA follows: TGCAGCGTTGAAGGGGGGCGGACTGAAGCTTTCTTT. This sequence encodes CSVEGGRTEAFF.

The rearrangement uses TRBV7-2 and TRBJ2-3; D is perhaps TRBD1 (6 bases). Germline loops: CDR1 SGHTA, CDR2 FQGNSA. V was trimmed by 1 base and J by 2 bases, leaving 13 bases between them. The CDR3 covers 16 residues. CDR3 in amino acids: CASSLEGDVSTDTQYF. The CDR3, as DNA: TGTGCCAGCAGCTTAGAGGGGGACGTCTCCACAGATACGCAGTATTTT.

The chain carries TRBV7-2 and TRBJ2-7; tentatively, D is TRBD1 (5 bases). In germline, CDR1 is SGHTA, CDR2 FQGNSA. The length of the CDR3 is 15 residues. With 0 bases removed from V and 2 bases from J, the gap between germline ends came to 11 bases. DNA for the CDR3: TGTGCCAGCAGCTTAGCGGGGCAGACGCCCTACGAGCAGTACTTC. It is translated as CASSLAGQTPYEQYF.

The chain carries TRBV18 and TRBJ1-1, with 7 bases that match TRBD1. This CDR3 is built from 14 residues. CDR1 KGHSH and CDR2 LQKENI come from the germline V gene. V dropped 3 bases and J dropped 5; count of bases not matched to a gene: 6. The CDR3 nucleotides are TGTGCCAGCTCACCTGCTGAGACAGGGACTGAAGCTTTCTTT. Translation gives CASSPAETGTEAFF.

This clone has a handful of counts. This sequence joins TRBV28 and TRBJ2-6; no clear D gene. The V and J ends lost 7 bases and 3 bases respectively, with 4 bases between them. This CDR3 spans 12 amino acids. Germline CDR1 and CDR2: MDHEN and SYDVKM. In DNA, the CDR3 is TGTGCCAGCACTATTGGGGCCAACGTCCTGACTTTC. Its protein product is CASTIGANVLTF.

This chain connects TRBV27 to TRBJ1-4; no reliable D call. In germline, CDR1 is MNHEY, CDR2 SMNVEV (reference sequence). Trimming left V 5 bases short and J 15 bases short, with 19 bases between. CDR3 length: 13 residues. The CDR3 DNA sequence: TGTGCCAGCAGTCCCCGGAGCTTAACTGTGGTGTTTTTT. Its translation: CASSPRSLTVVFF.

V and J are TRBV5-1 and TRBJ2-1, with TRBD1 matching 11 bases. The V segment lost 0 bases and the J segment 9 bases; nucleotides outside the gene matches: 8. The CDR3 totals 16 residues. The germline V gene encodes CDR1 SGHRS and CDR2 YFSETQ. The CDR3 reads CASSLDGTGGIGEQFF. The CDR3 bases are TGCGCCAGCAGCTTGGATGGGACAGGGGGGATCGGTGAGCAGTTCTTC.

The V gene is TRBV2, the J gene TRBJ2-6; D is perhaps TRBD2 (6 bases). The germline V and J ends were trimmed by 4 bases and 0 bases, with 7 bases remaining between them. Germline V CDR1 and CDR2: SNHLY, FYNNEI. CDR3 size: 15 residues. DNA for the CDR3: TGTGCCAGCAGTGCGGAGGGCTCTGGGGCCAACGTCCTGACTTTC. Translating it yields CASSAEGSGANVLTF.

This chain uses TRBV27 with TRBJ1-1; 7 bases match TRBD1. Per germline, CDR1 MNHEY and CDR2 SMNVEV (reference sequence). The V and J ends lost 5 bases and 6 bases, in that order; junction bases with no gene match: 9. This CDR3 comprises 14 residues. This CDR3 is CASSTHRGGSEAFF. CDR3 bases: TGTGCCAGCAGTACCCACAGGGGAGGATCTGAAGCTTTCTTT.

The rearrangement uses TRBV19 and TRBJ2-7; 10 bases are shared with TRBD1. The CDR3 loop spans 15 amino acids. Trimming at V came to 3 bases and at J to 6 bases, leaving 8 bases not matched to a gene. Germline V lookup: CDR1 LNHDA, CDR2 SQIVND (reference sequence). The DNA for the CDR3 is TGTGCCAGTAGTATTCGGGCGGGGACAGGGGTCGAGCAGTACTTC. As protein: CASSIRAGTGVEQYF.

The chain employs TRBV9 and TRBJ2-7; TRBD1 is a possible D gene (6 bases). The CDR3 totals 13 residues. Germline assignment: CDR1 SGDLS and CDR2 YYNGEE. Trimming removed 4 bases from V and 5 bases from J, with 13 bases in between. The CDR3 bases are TGTGCCAGCAGCCCTACAGGGACCCACGAGCAGTACTTC. Protein sequence: CASSPTGTHEQYF.

This chain uses TRBV6-5 with TRBJ1-2, with D unclear. The CDR3 runs 14 residues. Looked up from germline, CDR1 is MNHEY and CDR2 is SVGAGI. V gave up 8 bases and J gave up 7 bases, with 20 bases separating them. The CDR3 is CASVRVSGGRGYTF. For the CDR3, the DNA is TGTGCCAGCGTTAGAGTGAGCGGAGGTCGTGGCTACACCTTC.

The rearrangement links TRBV30 to TRBJ2-2; D is possibly TRBD1 (6 bases). The CDR3 has 14 residues. Per the germline V gene, CDR1 is GTSNPN and CDR2 is SVGIG (reference sequence). Trimming removed 4 bases at V and 1 base at J, with 10 bases between. Here the CDR3 DNA reads TGTGCCTGGAAGGGGGATTGGAACACCGGGGAGCTGTTTTTT. As protein: CAWKGDWNTGELFF.